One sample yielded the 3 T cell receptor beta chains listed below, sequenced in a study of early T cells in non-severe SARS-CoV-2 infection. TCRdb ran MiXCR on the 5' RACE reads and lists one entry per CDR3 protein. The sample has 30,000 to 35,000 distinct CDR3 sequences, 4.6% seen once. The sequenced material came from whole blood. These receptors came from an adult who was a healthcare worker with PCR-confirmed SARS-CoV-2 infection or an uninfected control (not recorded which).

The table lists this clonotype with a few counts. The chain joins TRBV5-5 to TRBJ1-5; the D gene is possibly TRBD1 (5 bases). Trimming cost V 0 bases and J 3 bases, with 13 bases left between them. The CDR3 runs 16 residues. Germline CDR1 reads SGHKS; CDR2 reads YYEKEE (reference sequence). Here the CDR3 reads CASSLGIGALNQPQHF. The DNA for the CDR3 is TGTGCCAGCAGCTTGGGTATAGGGGCCCTCAATCAGCCCCAGCATTTT. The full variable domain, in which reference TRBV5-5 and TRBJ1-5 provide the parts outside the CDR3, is DAGVTQSPTHLIKTRGQQVTLRCSPISGHKSVSWYQQVLGQGPQFIFQYYEKEERGRGNFPDRFSARQFPNYSSELNVNALLLGDSALYLCASSLGIGALNQPQHFGDGTRLSIL.

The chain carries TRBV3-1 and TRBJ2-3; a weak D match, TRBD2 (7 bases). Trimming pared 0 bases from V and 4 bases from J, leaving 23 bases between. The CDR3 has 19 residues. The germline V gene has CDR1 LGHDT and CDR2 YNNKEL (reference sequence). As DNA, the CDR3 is TGTGCCAGCAGCCAAGATCGGATCGGGGGACCGGGGGGCTCAGATACGCAGTATTTT. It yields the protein CASSQDRIGGPGGSDTQYF.

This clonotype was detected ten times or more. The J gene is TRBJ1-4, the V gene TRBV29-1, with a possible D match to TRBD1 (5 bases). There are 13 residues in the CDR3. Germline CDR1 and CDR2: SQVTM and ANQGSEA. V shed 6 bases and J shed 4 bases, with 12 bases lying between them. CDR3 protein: CSVGDFGNEKLFF. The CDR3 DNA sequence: TGCAGCGTGGGGGACTTCGGTAATGAAAAACTGTTTTTT.